This T cell receptor beta chain is drawn from a study of blood T cell repertoires in COVID-19. Background on the study: The origin of the acute and convalescent COVID-19 samples was the United States, Italy and Spain.

Generated by immunoSEQ multiplex PCR, the TCRdb table keeps only in-frame clones and is missing some. Among tens of thousands of clones listed, about 91% were seen once. The V end lost 3 bases, the J end lost 10 bases, and 14 bases lay between the germline ends. This CDR3 has 13 residues. Germline CDR1 reads SGDLS; CDR2 reads YYNGEE. The sequence was collected from a woman in her 50s with acute or convalescent COVID-19. The chain links TRBV9 to TRBJ2-1; D unclear. Material for sequencing was peripheral blood. Written as DNA, the CDR3 is TGTGCCAGCAGCGGAAGCATCACTACGGAGCAGTTCTTC. Its protein product is CASSGSITTEQFF.